This entry lists 31 T cell receptor beta chains sequenced from one sample in a study of PD-1 blockade in classical Hodgkin lymphoma. The time point is: cycle 4 day 1 (C4D1), after less than 7 weeks of nivolumab. Each of the patients experienced relapse following autologous stem cell transplantation, and their brentuximab vedotin exposure differed. Purification of CD4+ T cells from thawed PBMCs was performed via magnetic negative selection. Profiled with immunoSEQ multiplex PCR; TCRdb holds only in-frame clones, not every one. The table records roughly 32,000 clones, around 90% of them present only once. The specimen comprised CD4+ T cells from blood, sampled before the fourth cycle of nivolumab. The receptor set was obtained from a human donor with classical Hodgkin lymphoma.

This sequence joins TRBV27 and TRBJ2-3; 7 bases are shared with TRBD2. This CDR3 comprises 14 residues. From germline, CDR1 is MNHEY and CDR2 SMNVEV (reference sequence). V gave up 3 bases and J gave up 3 bases; unmatched junction bases: 3. The CDR3 region has the DNA TGTGCCAGCAGTTTGACTAGCAGGACAGATACGCAGTATTTT. It is translated as CASSLTSRTDTQYF.

V and J are TRBV2 and TRBJ2-2; D call uncertain. The CDR3 loop spans 14 amino acids. In germline, CDR1 is SNHLY, CDR2 FYNNEI. Deletions cut 3 bases from V and 7 bases from J, with 12 bases between. CDR3 bases: TGTGCCAGCAGTGAGGCGGTGTTGTACGGGGAGCTGTTTTTT. The encoded protein is CASSEAVLYGELFF.

J is TRBJ2-5 and V is TRBV15, with 12 bases lining up with TRBD2. Germline V gene data show CDR1 as LNHNV and CDR2 as YYDKDF (reference sequence). The CDR3 spans 17 residues. The trim removed 0 bases at V and 4 bases at J, leaving 6 bases unmatched. CDR3 coding DNA: TGTGCCACCAGCAGAGATTTACTAGCGGGAGGTCGAGAGACCCAGTACTTC. Residues: CATSRDLLAGGRETQYF.

This sequence joins TRBV5-1 and TRBJ2-3, with D possibly TRBD2 on 5 matching bases. Trimming left V 4 bases short and J 6 bases short, with 18 bases between. This CDR3 is 15 amino acids long. Looked up from germline, CDR1 is SGHRS and CDR2 is YFSETQ. DNA of the CDR3: TGCGCCAGCAGCGAAGGACTCAGCGGAAGGGATACGCAGTATTTT. It encodes CASSEGLSGRDTQYF.

The chain joins TRBV29-1 to TRBJ2-7; 7 bases map to TRBD1. From germline, CDR1 is SQVTM and CDR2 ANQGSEA. The junction had 16 bases not matched to a gene; V was cut back by 7 bases and J by 1 base. The CDR3 extends over 16 amino acids. In DNA, the CDR3 is TGCAGCGCGATCAATGACAACCACAGGGGTTCCTACGAGCAGTACTTC. Protein product: CSAINDNHRGSYEQYF.

This chain connects TRBV7-2 to TRBJ2-5; no clear D. Trimming removed 5 bases from V and 7 bases from J, with 17 bases in between. CDR3 size: 14 residues. Germline lookup yields CDR1 SGHTA and CDR2 FQGNSA. As DNA, the CDR3 is TGTGCCAGCAGCGCCCCCTCGCCGTTTGGGACCCAGTACTTC. It encodes CASSAPSPFGTQYF. The full variable domain, its missing parts supplied by reference TRBV7-2 and TRBJ2-5, is GAGVSQSPSNKVTEKGKDVELRCDPISGHTALYWYRQSLGQGLEFLIYFQGNSAPDKSGLPSDRFSAERTGGSVSTLTIQRTQQEDSAVYLCASSAPSPFGTQYFGPGTRLLVL.

This chain connects TRBV7-9 to TRBJ2-3; D possibly corresponds to TRBD2 (5 bases). Trimming removed 0 bases from V and 2 bases from J, with 15 bases in between. CDR3 size: 17 residues. CDR1 and CDR2 (germline): SEHNR, FQNEAQ (reference sequence). In nucleotides, the CDR3 is TGTGCCAGCAGCTTAGCCCTTTCTCACGGACTCACAGATACGCAGTATTTT. This sequence encodes CASSLALSHGLTDTQYF.

J is TRBJ2-1 and V is TRBV19, with 7 bases fitting TRBD2. The germline CDR1 and CDR2 sequences are LNHDA and SQIVND (reference sequence). The length of the CDR3 is 15 residues. With 5 bases clipped from V and 0 bases from J, the junction kept 4 bases outside the gene matches. The CDR3 DNA reads TGTGCCAGTAGTCCCCTAGCGGACTCCTACAATGAGCAGTTCTTC. Protein: CASSPLADSYNEQFF.

In this sample, this clone turned up once. J is TRBJ2-5 and V is TRBV5-1; either TRBD1 or TRBD2 may fit D (6 bases each). The germline V gene has CDR1 SGHRS and CDR2 YFSETQ. The CDR3 totals 16 residues. V lost 4 bases and J 2 bases, leaving 18 bases between the germline ends. CDR3 protein: CASSVPVSGAQETQYF. Here the CDR3 DNA reads TGCGCCAGCAGCGTGCCCGTGTCGGGGGCTCAAGAGACCCAGTACTTC.

The J gene is TRBJ2-2, the V gene TRBV5-8, with unresolved D. In germline, CDR1 is SGHTS, CDR2 YDEGEE. V was clipped by 2 bases and J by 6 bases, with 17 bases between them. The CDR3 covers 16 residues. CDR3 region: CASSFDGTLRAGELFF. CDR3 in DNA: TGTGCCAGCAGCTTTGATGGAACACTAAGGGCCGGGGAGCTGTTTTTT.

The chain employs TRBV5-1 and TRBJ2-6; D is undetermined. V lost 1 base, J lost 2 bases, and 10 bases lay in between. The CDR3 loop spans 16 amino acids. CDR1 and CDR2 (germline): SGHRS, YFSETQ. The CDR3 DNA reads as TGCGCCAGCAGCTTGACCGGTGGAGCTGGGGCCAACGTCCTGACTTTC. It encodes CASSLTGGAGANVLTF.

This clone was detected once. DNA for the CDR3: TGCGCCAGCAGCTCCGGACTAGCGGCGGTGGGAGAGACCCAGTACTTC. Translation: CASSSGLAAVGETQYF. This chain uses TRBV5-1 with TRBJ2-5; 10 bases are a match to TRBD2. V lost 3 bases and J lost 4; bases outside the gene matches: 9. The germline V gene has CDR1 SGHRS and CDR2 YFSETQ. The CDR3 loop spans 16 amino acids.

The chain recombines TRBV19 with TRBJ1-2, with D tentatively TRBD1 (5 bases). This CDR3 region has 17 residues. Germline lookup yields CDR1 LNHDA and CDR2 SQIVND (reference sequence). V lost 0 bases to trimming and J lost 3 bases, with 17 bases between them. DNA for the CDR3: TGTGCCAGTAGTATAGAAGGTCGGGACGGACCGGACTATGGCTACACCTTC. It encodes CASSIEGRDGPDYGYTF.

The chain links TRBV6-1 to TRBJ2-7, with D maybe TRBD2 (6 bases). The CDR3 has 15 residues. In germline, CDR1 is MNHNS, CDR2 SASEGT. The V end lost 6 bases, the J end lost 4 bases, and 19 bases lay between the germline ends. CDR3: CASRVWSGPRYEQYF. CDR3 in DNA: TGTGCCAGCAGGGTATGGAGCGGGCCGAGGTACGAGCAGTACTTC.

The V gene is TRBV4-1, the J gene TRBJ2-3; D tentatively reads TRBD1 or TRBD2 (5 bases each). Germline CDR1 is MGHRA and CDR2 is YSYEKL. This CDR3 contains 15 residues. Trimming cost V 1 base and J 4 bases, with 12 bases left between them. The CDR3 bases are TGCGCCAGCAGCCAAGTGGGGACGAGCTCAGATACGCAGTATTTT. Translating gives CASSQVGTSSDTQYF.

The CDR3 region is CASSVKGTGLYEQYF. The CDR3 DNA sequence: TGTGCCAGCAGCGTAAAGGGGACAGGGCTCTACGAGCAGTACTTC. V usage is TRBV9 and J usage is TRBJ2-7; 9 bases align to TRBD1. V lost 1 base, J lost 3 bases, and 5 bases stayed unmatched. The CDR3 runs 15 residues. Germline values: CDR1 SGDLS, CDR2 YYNGEE. Full variable domain (rest looked up from reference TRBV9 and TRBJ2-7): DSGVTQTPKHLITATGQRVTLRCSPRSGDLSVYWYQQSLDQGLQFLIQYYNGEERAKGNILERFSAQQFPDLHSELNLSSLELGDSALYFCASSVKGTGLYEQYFGPGTRLTVT.

J is TRBJ2-2 and V is TRBV12-1; the D call in the table, TRBD2, was not verified against the DNA. TRBV12-1 is an annotated pseudogene. The CDR3 loop spans 16 amino acids. The CDR3 DNA follows: TGTGCCAGCAGCTTTGCGGGAGAGGAAAACACCGGGGAGCTGTTTTTT. Translating gives CASSFAGEENTGELFF.

The CDR3 nucleotides read TGTGCCAGCAGCTCCCAAGGGAGGACGGGAAGCTCCTACAATGAGCAGTTCTTC. Translated: CASSSQGRTGSSYNEQFF. The rearrangement joins TRBV7-9 to TRBJ2-1, with a tentative D call TRBD2 (6 bases). CDR1 is SEHNR and CDR2 is FQNEAQ in the germline V gene (reference sequence). The CDR3 length is 18 residues. V lost 4 bases and J 0 bases, leaving 19 bases between the germline ends.

Only a few counts were recorded for this clone. The V call is TRBV6-1, the J call TRBJ1-4, with TRBD1 matching 8 bases. Trimming took 1 base from V and 10 from J; bases not matched to a gene: 5. Per the germline V gene, CDR1 is MNHNS and CDR2 is SASEGT. This CDR3 has 14 amino acids. CDR3 nucleotides: TGTGCCAGCAGTGAAGGACAGGGGTTCGGAAAACTGTTTTTT. Translated, it gives CASSEGQGFGKLFF.

V usage is TRBV7-6 and J usage is TRBJ2-5; perhaps TRBD2 as D (6 bases). Trimming took 5 bases from V and 3 from J, leaving 13 bases between them. Germline loops: CDR1 SGHVS, CDR2 FNYEAQ. This CDR3 is built from 14 residues. The CDR3: CASSATGTEETQYF. The CDR3 nucleotides read TGTGCCAGCAGCGCAACGGGGACTGAAGAGACCCAGTACTTC.

This clone was found once. For the CDR3, the DNA is TGTGCCAGCAGCCTTCAGGGGTTAAGGGAAAAACTGTTTTTT. Amino acids: CASSLQGLREKLFF. The chain links TRBV7-8 to TRBJ1-4; weak D call: TRBD1 (6 bases). Germline V gene data show CDR1 as SGHVS and CDR2 as FQNEAQ. This CDR3 spans 14 amino acids. Trimming removed 5 bases from V and 8 bases from J, with 15 bases in between.

The chain combines TRBV10-2 with TRBJ2-1; 12 bases line up with TRBD2. This CDR3 is 17 amino acids long. Germline lookup yields CDR1 WSHSY and CDR2 SAAADI. The junction had 17 bases not matched to a gene; V was cut back by 11 bases and J by 6 bases. The CDR3 nucleotides are TGCGCCCTTAGCCGTTCTAGCGGGAGGGCCTCCCTCAATGAGCAGTTCTTC. It yields the protein CALSRSSGRASLNEQFF.

This clone was found a few times. The chain couples TRBV30 to TRBJ1-1; D may be TRBD1 (5 bases). The CDR3 spans 14 residues. Germline V gene lookup returns CDR1 GTSNPN and CDR2 SVGIG (reference sequence). Trimming removed 0 bases at V and 5 bases at J, with 13 bases between. CDR3 protein: CAWSVQVSRTEAFF. In nucleotides, the CDR3 is TGTGCCTGGAGTGTACAGGTATCGCGAACTGAAGCTTTCTTT.

The chain joins TRBV9 to TRBJ1-4; D gene ambiguous. The CDR3 runs to 15 residues. Germline CDR1 SGDLS, CDR2 YYNGEE. V was clipped by 0 bases and J by 6 bases, with 12 bases between them. CDR3 residues: CASSVVPSRHEKLFF. CDR3 sequence (DNA): TGTGCCAGCAGCGTAGTTCCAAGCCGCCATGAAAAACTGTTTTTT.

The V call is TRBV28, the J call TRBJ1-5; weak D call: TRBD1 (6 bases). Per the germline V gene, CDR1 is MDHEN and CDR2 is SYDVKM. V was trimmed by 5 bases and J by 0 bases, leaving 11 bases between them. CDR3 length: 15 residues. The CDR3 is CASSSQGISNQPQHF. The CDR3, as DNA: TGTGCCAGCAGTAGCCAGGGGATTAGCAATCAGCCCCAGCATTTT. The complete variable domain, with remaining parts taken from reference TRBV28 and TRBJ1-5, reads DVKVTQSSRYLVKRTGEKVFLECVQDMDHENMFWYRQDPGLGLRLIYFSYDVKMKEKGDIPEGYSVSREKKERFSLILESASTNQTSMYLCASSSQGISNQPQHFGDGTRLSIL.

This chain connects TRBV5-1 to TRBJ2-1, with TRBD1 matching 8 bases. The ends lost 3 bases at V and 4 bases at J; junction bases unmatched: 6. This CDR3 has 15 amino acids. Germline-derived CDR1 and CDR2 are SGHRS and YFSETQ. The CDR3 sequence: CASSSRDRPYNEQFF. CDR3 coding DNA: TGCGCCAGCAGCTCAAGGGACAGGCCATACAATGAGCAGTTCTTC.

The genes are TRBV2 and TRBJ2-3; D is undetermined. V was shortened by 2 bases and J by 6 bases, with 9 bases between the two germline ends. The CDR3 loop spans 13 amino acids. CDR1 and CDR2 from the germline V gene are SNHLY and FYNNEI. The CDR3 nucleotides are TGTGCCAGCAGTGAACTGGGCCCTGATACGCAGTATTTT. Translated: CASSELGPDTQYF.

This chain joins TRBV28 and TRBJ1-4; no reliable D call. The CDR3 is 17 amino acids. Germline V gene data show CDR1 as MDHEN and CDR2 as SYDVKM. The V end lost 3 bases, the J end lost 6 bases, and 20 bases lay between the germline ends. CDR3 sequence: CASSFTPYSYVDEKLFF. The CDR3 DNA sequence: TGTGCCAGCAGTTTTACCCCCTATAGCTATGTTGATGAAAAACTGTTTTTT. Combining the CDR3 with reference TRBV28 and TRBJ1-4 gives the whole variable domain DVKVTQSSRYLVKRTGEKVFLECVQDMDHENMFWYRQDPGLGLRLIYFSYDVKMKEKGDIPEGYSVSREKKERFSLILESASTNQTSMYLCASSFTPYSYVDEKLFFGSGTQLSVL.

The rearrangement uses TRBV6-4 and TRBJ1-5; D not resolved. The CDR3 is 13 amino acids. Trimming removed 10 bases at V and 9 bases at J, with 19 bases between. Germline V lookup: CDR1 MRHNA, CDR2 SNTAGT. This CDR3 is CATPPRPVGPQHF. The CDR3 bases are TGTGCCACCCCCCCCCGACCAGTCGGGCCCCAGCATTTT.

The chain employs TRBV7-3 and TRBJ2-1, with 8 positions matching TRBD2. V lost 2 bases to trimming and J lost 3 bases; unmatched junction nucleotides: 3. The CDR3 has 15 amino acids. Germline assignment: CDR1 SGHTA and CDR2 FQGTGA. CDR3 amino acids: CASSLWSGSYNEQFF. CDR3 sequence (DNA): TGTGCCAGCAGCTTATGGAGCGGGAGCTACAATGAGCAGTTCTTC.

V gene TRBV7-2 combines with J gene TRBJ2-7; D is undetermined. Trimming took off 1 base at V and 1 base at J, with 8 bases between the two ends. Germline CDR1 SGHTA, CDR2 FQGNSA. The CDR3 is 14 amino acids. The DNA for the CDR3 is TGTGCCAGCAGCTTAGGTCGCCGGTCCTACGAGCAGTACTTC. Its translation: CASSLGRRSYEQYF.